These 18 T cell receptor beta chains originate from one sample sequenced in a study of shared clonotypes between healthy human individuals. Produced via immunoSEQ multiplex PCR; TCRdb's table is partial and in-frame only. The sample holds some 490,000 clones; around 85% are singletons and the top ten take approximately 12%. The specimen sequenced was PBMCs. Source of these receptors: a woman aged 40-49 years in good health. Some clones in this sample may be carry-over from other donors' samples.

The chain employs TRBV5-4 and TRBJ2-2, with D unresolved. The V gene lost 0 bases and the J gene lost 6 bases, with 6 bases spanning the gap. Germline CDR1 is SGHNT and CDR2 is YYREEE (reference sequence). The CDR3 spans 13 residues. CDR3 residues: CASSLVGSGELFF. CDR3 in DNA: TGTGCCAGCAGCTTGGTCGGGTCCGGGGAGCTGTTTTTT.

This rearrangement joins TRBV7-3 to TRBJ2-3; no reliable D call. Germline V gives CDR1 SGHTA, CDR2 FQGTGA. The V and J ends lost 4 bases and 4 bases respectively, with 9 bases between them. The CDR3 runs 13 residues. As DNA, the CDR3 is TGTGCCAGCAGCTCCATTGGACCAGATACGCAGTATTTT. As protein: CASSSIGPDTQYF.

The chain joins TRBV6-1 to TRBJ1-5; TRBD1 is a possible D gene (6 bases). CDR1 MNHNS and CDR2 SASEGT come from the germline V gene. The CDR3 runs 12 residues. V gave up 5 bases and J gave up 8 bases, with 10 bases separating them. Here the CDR3 reads CASSIGGKPQHF. The DNA of the CDR3 is TGTGCCAGCAGTATAGGGGGGAAGCCCCAGCATTTT.

This chain connects TRBV9 to TRBJ1-1; D might be TRBD1 (6 bases). V lost 1 base and J 8 bases, leaving 15 bases between the germline ends. This CDR3 is built from 14 residues. The germline V gene has CDR1 SGDLS and CDR2 YYNGEE. CDR3 protein: CASSVSGASLEAFF. The DNA for the CDR3 is TGTGCCAGCAGCGTATCAGGGGCGTCACTGGAAGCTTTCTTT.

CDR3 loop: CASSVNRLEQYF. The CDR3 nucleotides read TGTGCCAGCAGTGTTAACAGGCTAGAGCAGTACTTC. J is TRBJ2-7 and V is TRBV6-1; perhaps TRBD1 as D (5 bases). Between the trimmed V and J ends, which lost 4 bases and 7 bases, there was a span of 11 bases. CDR3 length equals 12 residues. Germline V lookup: CDR1 MNHNS, CDR2 SASEGT.

CDR3 protein: CSGIREPADTQYF. The CDR3 region has the DNA TGCAGCGGTATACGGGAGCCAGCAGATACGCAGTATTTT. The chain uses TRBV29-1 and TRBJ2-3; possible D gene TRBD2, 6 bases. Germline CDR1 and CDR2: SQVTM and ANQGSEA. This CDR3 region has 13 residues. V was cut by 7 bases and J by 4 bases, with 15 bases left in between.

On this clone itself: Only one base separates this from a far larger clonotype, so it likely reflects a read error. The V gene is TRBV30, the J gene TRBJ2-3; possibly TRBD1 or TRBD2 for D (5 bases each). Germline V CDR1 and CDR2: GTSNPN, SVGIG (reference sequence). The CDR3 has 17 residues. CDR3 residues: CAWRDSRSLDYTGTQYF. The CDR3 nucleotides read TGTGCCTGGAGGGACTCCCGTTCACTAGATTACACAGGTACGCAGTATTTT. The full variable domain, completed using reference TRBV30 and TRBJ2-3, is SQTIHQWPATLVQPVGSPLSLECTVEGTSNPNLYWYRQAAGRGLQLLFYSVGIGQISSEVPQNLSASRPQDRQFILSSKKLLLSDSGFYLCAWRDSRSLDYTGTQYFGPGTRLTVL.

The chain links TRBV27 to TRBJ2-7; TRBD1 is a possible D gene (6 bases). Germline V gives CDR1 MNHEY, CDR2 SMNVEV (reference sequence). This CDR3 contains 15 residues. V gave up 6 bases and J gave up 5 bases, with 20 bases separating them. The CDR3 nucleotides are TGTGCCAGCAGGCGCTTTAGGGGGAGTTTCGACGAGCAGTACTTC. Its protein is CASRRFRGSFDEQYF.

This clone has more than one count but fewer than ten. The gene calls are TRBV7-2 and TRBJ2-1; D is unclear. The CDR3 has 12 amino acids. V lost 5 bases to trimming and J lost 6 bases, with 8 bases between them. Germline CDR1 is SGHTA and CDR2 is FQGNSA. The CDR3 nucleotides read TGTGCCAGCAGCGTTAGAACCAATGAGCAGTTCTTC. It is translated as CASSVRTNEQFF.

The chain joins TRBV4-1 to TRBJ2-7; a possible D gene is TRBD1 (5 bases). Trimming took 0 bases from V and 4 from J, leaving 10 bases between them. The CDR3 loop spans 14 amino acids. Germline V gene lookup returns CDR1 MGHRA and CDR2 YSYEKL. CDR3: CASSQERGTYEQYF. The CDR3 coding sequence is TGCGCCAGCAGCCAAGAAAGGGGAACTTACGAGCAGTACTTC.

The chain uses TRBV30 and TRBJ2-3; D call uncertain. Germline V lookup: CDR1 GTSNPN, CDR2 SVGIG (reference sequence). The CDR3 is 12 residues long. Trimming removed 1 base from V and 6 bases from J, with 8 bases in between. CDR3 sequence: CAWSGAVDTQYF. The CDR3 DNA sequence: TGTGCCTGGAGTGGGGCCGTCGATACGCAGTATTTT.

This clone was counted once. The chain is built from TRBV4-1 and TRBJ2-2; TRBD1 aligns across 12 bases. The V and J ends lost 2 bases and 7 bases, in that order; junction bases with no gene match: 14. The CDR3 covers 19 residues. CDR1 and CDR2 (germline): MGHRA, YSYEKL. The CDR3 DNA reads as TGCGCCAGCAGCCAATCCCCACCGGGACAGGGGGCGCGGGGCGGGGAGCTGTTTTTT. Translation: CASSQSPPGQGARGGELFF.

With respect to this clone: One base separates it from a far larger clone, so it is likely a read error. The chain couples TRBV21-1 to TRBJ1-5. TRBV21-1 is given as a pseudogene. This CDR3 is 15 amino acids long. The chain's CDR3 is CASSKEHGWRQPQHF. The CDR3 nucleotides are TGTGCCAGCAGCAAAGAACATGGATGGAGGCAGCCCCAGCATTTT.

This clone showed up just once. The chain combines TRBV5-1 with TRBJ1-1, with 11 bases that match TRBD1. The junction had 11 bases not matched to a gene; V was cut back by 4 bases and J by 6 bases. CDR1 is SGHRS, CDR2 YFSETQ, per germline. The CDR3 is 16 residues long. CDR3 DNA: TGCGCCAGCAGCATGGGACAGGGGGTAGGTTACGCTGAAGCTTTCTTT. Protein: CASSMGQGVGYAEAFF.

The table lists this clone with many counts. V usage is TRBV6-5 and J usage is TRBJ2-1; TRBD2 is a possible D gene (5 bases). The CDR3 totals 11 residues. The V and J ends lost 2 bases and 13 bases respectively, with 9 bases between them. Germline-derived CDR1 and CDR2 are MNHEY and SVGAGI. The CDR3 is CASSYGGSQFF. The CDR3 bases are TGTGCCAGCAGTTACGGAGGCTCACAGTTCTTC.

This clone was counted a few times. The CDR3, as DNA: TGTGCCAGCAGCAAAGACAGGGAAAGGACCACTGAAGCTTTCTTT. This gives the protein CASSKDRERTTEAFF. The gene calls are TRBV7-3 and TRBJ1-1; 7 bases match TRBD1. CDR3 size: 15 residues. Germline loops: CDR1 SGHTA, CDR2 FQGTGA. V dropped 5 bases and J dropped 4; count of bases not matched to a gene: 10.

On this clone itself: Given a far larger clone just one base away, this is likely a sequencing read error. This chain joins TRBV11-2 and TRBJ1-2; D is perhaps TRBD1 (6 bases). The CDR3 extends over 16 amino acids. V was clipped by 3 bases and J by 6 bases, with 20 bases between them. CDR1 is SGHAT, CDR2 FQNNGV, per germline. CDR3: CASSFSRGAVSHGYTF. DNA for the CDR3: TGTGCCAGCAGCTTTAGTCGGGGGGCAGTTAGCCATGGCTACACCTTC.

The chain combines TRBV30 with TRBJ2-5; D gene ambiguous. This CDR3 region has 15 residues. V was trimmed by 3 bases and J by 2 bases, leaving 16 bases between them. The germline V gene has CDR1 GTSNPN and CDR2 SVGIG (reference sequence). Here the CDR3 DNA reads TGTGCCTGGAGCCATTATCAGGAGTTACAAGAGACCCAGTACTTC. It codes for CAWSHYQELQETQYF.